This T cell receptor beta chain derives from a study of T cell clonotyping in hematopoietic cell transplantation. V was clipped by 3 bases and J by 5 bases, with 8 bases between them. The V gene's germline CDR1 is SGHRS and CDR2 YFSETQ. The CDR3 runs 12 residues. The protocol was immunoSEQ multiplex PCR, while the TCRdb copy is restricted to in-frame clones and leaves out a portion. Here the sample spans some 30,000 clones, approximately 90% being singletons. This chain joins TRBV5-1 and TRBJ1-2; the D is unclear. The sequence derives from a female patient aged 50 to 65 who had an allogeneic stem cell transplant from a related donor, so the T cells may come from the graft donor. Some clones in this sample may be carry-over from other donors' samples. The sequences come from PBMCs, collected 100 days after allogeneic stem cell transplant. CDR3 nucleotides: TGCGCCAGCAGCTCAGATGGGTATGGCTACACCTTC. It encodes CASSSDGYGYTF.